This TCR beta chain was identified in a study of cytomegalovirus exposure and HLA in healthy donors. Study observations and caveats: In a later analysis, V- and J-gene trimming of beta chains associated with a DCLRE1C missense variant, replicated independently.

With respect to this clone: Its cognate antigen is unknown.

PCR used 60 Vbeta primers and 13 Jbeta primers. Measured with immunoSEQ multiplex PCR; TCRdb has only the in-frame clones, and not every one. The data contain over 100,000 clones, roughly two thirds of them singletons. Material for sequencing was PBMCs. The TCR comes from a woman in her 30s in good health and CMV-seronegative.

The CDR3 coding sequence is TGTGCCAGCAGTCCTGGGACAGCAGCTAACTATGGCTACACCTTC. This sequence encodes CASSPGTAANYGYTF. The genes are TRBV27 and TRBJ1-2, with 7 nucleotides matching TRBD1. The CDR3 totals 15 residues. Germline loops: CDR1 MNHEY, CDR2 SMNVEV (reference sequence). The ends lost 5 bases at V and 0 bases at J; junction bases unmatched: 6.